This T cell receptor (beta chain) was sequenced for a study of blood T cell repertoires in COVID-19. Study information: Sources were T cells, B-cell-depleted T cells, or PBMCs; the material itself was cDNA or gDNA.

As handled by the study authors: Estimated nucleated cell counts came from reference gene primer amplification. Libraries were prepared by immunoSEQ multiplex PCR; TCRdb keeps only in-frame clonotypes and omits some of them. The DNA was the basis for D and trimming; V, J and clone size are from that table. Of about 200,000 clones listed, more than 70% were seen once; the top ten hold 7.5% to 9%. Germline V gene lookup returns CDR1 KGHDR and CDR2 SFDVKD. V was trimmed by 4 bases and J by 4 bases, leaving 9 bases between them. CDR3 length: 13 residues. This rearrangement joins TRBV24-1 to TRBJ1-2, with D unresolved. Sequenced material: peripheral blood. The sequence was collected from a woman aged 50 to 60 with acute or convalescent COVID-19. The CDR3, as DNA: TGTGCCACCAGTGAGTATCGGGGCTATGGCTACACCTTC. As protein: CATSEYRGYGYTF.